The 28 T cell receptor beta chains reported below all come from one sample, sequenced in a study of early T cells in non-severe SARS-CoV-2 infection. TCRdb redid the calling of the 5' RACE reads with MiXCR, one entry per CDR3 protein. Here the sample spans about 33,000 distinct CDR3 sequences, 5% being singletons. What was sequenced was whole blood. The receptors derive from an adult who was a healthcare worker with PCR-confirmed SARS-CoV-2 infection or an uninfected control (not recorded which).

A few counts support this clonotype. The chain is built from TRBV20-1 and TRBJ1-3, with D hard to call. Per the germline V gene, CDR1 is DFQATT and CDR2 is SNEGSKA (reference sequence). Trimming removed 5 bases from V and 1 base from J, with 9 bases in between. The CDR3 is 13 amino acids. CDR3 residues: CSALGLSGNTIYF. As DNA, the CDR3 is TGCAGTGCTCTAGGGTTATCTGGAAACACCATATATTTT.

V and J are TRBV4-3 and TRBJ1-6; TRBD1 agrees at 8 bases. Germline V gene sequence: CDR1 LGHNA, CDR2 YSLEER. The CDR3 has 15 amino acids. V was clipped by 3 bases and J by 6 bases; unmatched bases: 4. The CDR3 sequence: CASSHGTGRNSPLHF. DNA for the CDR3: TGCGCCAGCAGCCATGGGACAGGCCGTAATTCACCCCTCCACTTT.

This clonotype occurred many times. V gene TRBV6-1 combines with J gene TRBJ2-6, with no clear D. The CDR3 extends over 15 amino acids. V lost 2 bases to trimming and J lost 0 bases, with 5 bases between them. The germline V gene has CDR1 MNHNS and CDR2 SASEGT. CDR3 nucleotide sequence: TGTGCCAGCAGTGAATACAGCTCTGGGGCCAACGTCCTGACTTTC. The encoded protein is CASSEYSSGANVLTF.

This clonotype appeared a few times. The chain couples TRBV5-5 to TRBJ1-1; D perhaps matches TRBD1 (6 bases). CDR3 length equals 14 residues. Trimming removed 2 bases at V and 4 bases at J, with 12 bases between. The V gene's germline CDR1 is SGHKS and CDR2 YYEKEE (reference sequence). This CDR3 reads CASSFWGAGTEAFF. DNA of the CDR3: TGTGCCAGCAGCTTCTGGGGGGCCGGCACTGAAGCTTTCTTT.

This clonotype was counted at least ten times. The chain joins TRBV3-1 to TRBJ1-2, with 7 bases that match TRBD1. The CDR3 spans 14 residues. After removal of 4 bases from V and 4 bases from J, the junction contained 6 bases not matched to a gene. The germline V gene encodes CDR1 LGHDT and CDR2 YNNKEL (reference sequence). CDR3 sequence (DNA): TGTGCCAGCAGCCGGGCGGACAGGAGCTATGGCTACACCTTC. It yields the protein CASSRADRSYGYTF.

The chain employs TRBV29-1 and TRBJ2-7; D call uncertain. Deletions cut 4 bases from V and 1 base from J, with 11 bases between. This CDR3 has 13 amino acids. CDR1 is SQVTM, CDR2 ANQGSEA, per germline. This CDR3 reads CSVGPTGSYEQYF. In nucleotides, the CDR3 is TGCAGCGTTGGCCCCACGGGTTCCTACGAGCAGTACTTC.

This clonotype has a count of ten or more. The V gene is TRBV12-3 or TRBV12-4, the J gene TRBJ2-2; 9 bases match TRBD2. The CDR3 runs to 17 residues. The ends lost 5 bases at V and 6 bases at J; junction bases unmatched: 13. In DNA form, the CDR3 reads TGTGCCAGCAGTCCTAATATGGCGCGGGGGGGCGCCGGGGAGCTGTTTTTT. Residues: CASSPNMARGGAGELFF.

This clonotype came up a few times. V and J are TRBV11-2 and TRBJ2-5, with 7 bases matching TRBD2. CDR3 length equals 16 residues. V was clipped by 5 bases and J by 1 base; unmatched bases: 10. From germline, CDR1 is SGHAT and CDR2 FQNNGV. The CDR3 nucleotides read TGTGCCAGCAGCCCCCTGGGGCGGGGGACCCAAGAGACCCAGTACTTC. Translation gives CASSPLGRGTQETQYF. The whole variable domain, filled in from reference TRBV11-2 and TRBJ2-5, reads EAGVAQSPRYKIIEKRQSVAFWCNPISGHATLYWYQQILGQGPKLLIQFQNNGVVDDSQLPKDRFSAERLKGVDSTLKIQPAKLEDSAVYLCASSPLGRGTQETQYFGPGTRLLVL.

J is TRBJ2-7 and V is TRBV11-3; D gene unclear. The CDR3 contains 12 residues. CDR1 is SGHNT, CDR2 YENEEA, per germline. V was trimmed by 6 bases and J by 6 bases, leaving 12 bases between them. CDR3 region: CASSYGPREQYF. For the CDR3, the DNA is TGTGCCAGCAGTTACGGACCACGCGAGCAGTACTTC.

This clonotype was detected ten times or more. The chain is built from TRBV2 and TRBJ2-1; tentative D call: TRBD1 (6 bases). This CDR3 has 13 amino acids. Trimming left V 6 bases short and J 3 bases short, with 9 bases between. The V gene's germline CDR1 is SNHLY and CDR2 FYNNEI. This chain's CDR3 is CASSRTVYNEQFF. CDR3 nucleotide sequence: TGTGCCAGCAGCAGGACAGTCTACAATGAGCAGTTCTTC.

This clonotype was seen many times. The rearrangement uses TRBV5-4 and TRBJ1-6, with D uncertain. The CDR3 is made up of 14 amino acids. CDR1 and CDR2 from the germline V gene are SGHNT and YYREEE (reference sequence). V lost 0 bases and J 7 bases, leaving 8 bases between the germline ends. The CDR3 here is CASSLENGNSPLHF. DNA of the CDR3: TGTGCCAGCAGCTTGGAGAACGGAAATTCACCCCTCCACTTT.

This clonotype has ten or more counts. The rearrangement joins TRBV5-5 to TRBJ1-5; D ambiguous. The CDR3 is made up of 13 amino acids. Trimming removed 0 bases at V and 3 bases at J, with 4 bases between. Germline values: CDR1 SGHKS, CDR2 YYEKEE (reference sequence). The CDR3 sequence: CASSLDPNQPQHF. CDR3 in DNA: TGTGCCAGCAGCTTGGACCCCAATCAGCCCCAGCATTTT.

This clonotype was picked up many times. This chain joins TRBV5-4 and TRBJ2-7; D uncertain. The V end lost 4 bases, the J end lost 7 bases, and 9 bases lay between the germline ends. CDR3 length: 11 amino acids. Germline V gene lookup returns CDR1 SGHNT and CDR2 YYREEE (reference sequence). The CDR3 sequence: CASSGYGEQYF. The CDR3 region has the DNA TGTGCCAGCAGCGGCTATGGGGAGCAGTACTTC.

This clonotype was seen ten or more times. The CDR3 DNA reads TGTGCCAGCAGCTTTAGCGGGGGCCCCGCGCATGCAGATACGCAGTATTTT. Encoded protein: CASSFSGGPAHADTQYF. The rearrangement links TRBV9 to TRBJ2-3; 9 nucleotides align to TRBD2. J was trimmed by 4 bases and V by 4 bases; bases with no gene match: 13. The CDR3 is 17 amino acids. CDR1 and CDR2 (germline): SGDLS, YYNGEE.

This clonotype was found many times. This rearrangement joins TRBV7-6 to TRBJ2-4, with 7 positions matching TRBD1. From germline, CDR1 is SGHVS and CDR2 FNYEAQ. The CDR3 consists of 14 residues. The V gene end was trimmed by 4 bases and the J gene end by 4 bases; junction bases not matched to a gene: 4. CDR3 loop: CASSSRTGKNIQYF. For the CDR3, the DNA is TGTGCCAGCAGCTCCCGGACAGGAAAAAACATTCAGTACTTC.

This clonotype was counted a few times. The V gene is TRBV5-1, the J gene TRBJ2-3, with 9 positions matching TRBD2. The ends lost 4 bases at V and 3 bases at J; junction bases unmatched: 9. The CDR3 is 16 amino acids. Germline loops: CDR1 SGHRS, CDR2 YFSETQ. CDR3 in amino acids: CASSERAGGRTDTQYF. CDR3 DNA sequence: TGCGCCAGCAGCGAGCGCGCGGGGGGGCGTACAGATACGCAGTATTTT.

This clonotype came up many times. J is TRBJ1-1 and V is TRBV29-1; D gene unclear. Germline V gene lookup returns CDR1 SQVTM and CDR2 ANQGSEA. The CDR3 spans 15 residues. Between the trimmed V and J ends, which lost 0 bases and 6 bases, there was a span of 17 bases. The CDR3 DNA is TGCAGCGTTGAAGAAAGTCAGTCCTATTGGGCTGAAGCTTTCTTT. Its protein product is CSVEESQSYWAEAFF.

This clonotype appeared a few times. The V and J genes are TRBV3-1 and TRBJ2-1, with TRBD2 matching over 8 bases. The V and J ends lost 0 bases and 5 bases, in that order; junction bases with no gene match: 6. The CDR3 length is 16 residues. Germline CDR1 and CDR2: LGHDT and YNNKEL (reference sequence). The CDR3 sequence is CASSQEGAGANNEQFF. Written as DNA, the CDR3 is TGTGCCAGCAGCCAAGAGGGAGCGGGGGCCAACAATGAGCAGTTCTTC.

This sequence joins TRBV6-2 or TRBV6-3 and TRBJ1-5, with D perhaps TRBD1 (5 bases). There are 15 residues in the CDR3. Germline V gives CDR1 MNHEY, CDR2 SVGEGT. Trimming took 6 bases from V and 7 from J, leaving 19 bases between them. The CDR3 here is CASSSLLGTGQPQHF. Written as DNA, the CDR3 is TGTGCCAGCAGCAGTCTTTTAGGGACGGGACAGCCCCAGCATTTT.

The J gene is TRBJ1-4, the V gene TRBV4-1, with no clear D. Germline V CDR1 and CDR2: MGHRA, YSYEKL. The CDR3 spans 13 residues. V lost 2 bases to trimming and J lost 8 bases, with 9 bases between them. CDR3 loop: CASSQRIEEKLFF. The CDR3 DNA is TGCGCCAGCAGCCAACGCATCGAGGAAAAACTGTTTTTT.

This clonotype came up many times. V usage is TRBV14 and J usage is TRBJ2-4, with TRBD2 identical over 11 bases. Germline assignment: CDR1 SGHDN and CDR2 FVKESK. V shed 0 bases, J shed 7 bases, and the junction held 2 bases outside the gene matches. The CDR3 has 15 residues. The chain's CDR3 is CASSQDASGRNIQYF. Here the CDR3 DNA reads TGTGCCAGCAGCCAAGACGCTAGCGGGAGGAACATTCAGTACTTC.

This clonotype came up many times. V usage is TRBV9 and J usage is TRBJ1-1; maybe TRBD1 (5 bases). V gave up 0 bases and J gave up 4 bases, with 22 bases separating them. CDR3 length equals 18 residues. Germline V gives CDR1 SGDLS, CDR2 YYNGEE. The DNA for the CDR3 is TGTGCCAGCAGCGTAGCTCCAGTGCCCCAGGGAAGATCCACTGAAGCTTTCTTT. This sequence encodes CASSVAPVPQGRSTEAFF.

This clonotype has at least ten counts. The V gene is TRBV5-1, the J gene TRBJ1-4; possible D gene TRBD1, 6 bases. CDR1 is SGHRS, CDR2 YFSETQ, per germline. The CDR3 loop spans 16 amino acids. V dropped 0 bases and J dropped 8 bases, with 17 bases sitting between them. The CDR3 loop reads CASSLGGKQGGEKLFF. The CDR3 DNA reads TGCGCCAGCAGCTTGGGAGGAAAACAGGGTGGAGAAAAACTGTTTTTT. Combining the CDR3 with reference TRBV5-1 and TRBJ1-4 gives the whole variable domain KAGVTQTPRYLIKTRGQQVTLSCSPISGHRSVSWYQQTPGQGLQFLFEYFSETQRNKGNFPGRFSGRQFSNSRSEMNVSTLELGDSALYLCASSLGGKQGGEKLFFGSGTQLSVL.

As DNA, the CDR3 is TGTGCCAGCAGCCGCGAGCGGGGGGGCAGAGATACGCAGTATTTT. Its translation is CASSRERGGRDTQYF. This chain joins TRBV7-8 and TRBJ2-3, with TRBD2 identical over 10 bases. CDR3 size: 15 residues. From germline, CDR1 is SGHVS and CDR2 FQNEAQ. The V gene end was trimmed by 5 bases and the J gene end by 5 bases; junction bases not matched to a gene: 7.

This clonotype was seen more than once but under ten times. This chain connects TRBV29-1 to TRBJ1-1, with D maybe TRBD1 (6 bases). The CDR3 is made up of 19 amino acids. V dropped 7 bases and J dropped 3 bases, with 33 bases sitting between them. CDR1 is SQVTM, CDR2 ANQGSEA, per germline. CDR3 sequence reads: CSATSPSTTGRVWHTEAFF. CDR3 DNA: TGCAGCGCCACGAGCCCCTCGACGACAGGAAGAGTGTGGCACACTGAAGCTTTCTTT.

This clonotype was counted at least ten times. This rearrangement joins TRBV12-3 or TRBV12-4 to TRBJ2-5, with 7 bases lining up with TRBD1. J gave up 5 bases and V 6 bases, and 15 bases lay outside the gene matches. CDR3 size: 16 residues. CDR3 DNA: TGTGCCAGCAGCCCCAGACTGACAGGGATTAAGGAGACCCAGTACTTC. Protein product: CASSPRLTGIKETQYF.

This chain uses TRBV19 with TRBJ2-5; possible D gene TRBD2, 6 bases. The CDR3 spans 15 residues. The germline V gene has CDR1 LNHDA and CDR2 SQIVND (reference sequence). With 6 bases removed from V and 2 bases from J, the gap between germline ends came to 16 bases. CDR3 region: CASRKLGGGQETQYF. CDR3 DNA sequence: TGTGCCAGTAGAAAACTGGGAGGCGGTCAAGAGACCCAGTACTTC.

This clonotype was counted between two and nine times. The rearrangement links TRBV29-1 to TRBJ1-1, with a tentative D call TRBD1 (5 bases). This CDR3 contains 14 residues. V lost 5 bases to trimming and J lost 4 bases, with 17 bases between them. Germline V gene lookup returns CDR1 SQVTM and CDR2 ANQGSEA. The CDR3 bases are TGCAGCGTTAACACCCAGGGATCGGGCACTGAAGCTTTCTTT. This gives the protein CSVNTQGSGTEAFF.